The clone carrying this TCR beta chain showed up many times. The J segment lost 6 bases and the V segment lost 4 bases, leaving 8 bases of the junction unmatched. CDR1 and CDR2 (germline): MNHEY, SMNVEV (reference sequence). The CDR3 has 15 amino acids. The data were taken from a study of cytomegalovirus exposure and HLA in healthy donors. The method was immunoSEQ multiplex PCR; TCRdb's version includes in-frame clones alone and lacks a portion of them. The sample yields some 120,000 clones, 70% to 90% seen once. The sequenced material came from PBMCs. The V and J genes are TRBV27 and TRBJ1-2; TRBD1 matches 10 bases. The clonotype was recovered from a woman aged 18-29 years in good health and CMV-seronegative. As DNA, the CDR3 is TGTGCCAGCAGTTCACAGACAGGGGGCATCCATGGCTACACCTTC. This codes for CASSSQTGGIHGYTF.